The T cell receptor beta chain described here comes from a study of cytotoxic CD8 clonotypes in ibrutinib-treated CLL. Overall study: Among the patients, some eleven presented as relapsed/refractory and around 15 as treatment-naive; 17 showed unmutated IGHV.

The CDR3 sequence is 14 residues long. Germline CDR1 MNHNS, CDR2 SASEGT. Trimming cost V 6 bases and J 6 bases; bases outside gene matches: 4. Assay used: immunoSEQ multiplex PCR; TCRdb lists only in-frame clones, some missing. The sample includes around 140,000 clones, around 84% seen only once; the top ten take roughly 7.2%. The V and J genes are TRBV6-1 and TRBJ2-3; TRBD2 matches at 12 bases. The receptor's source is a human donor with chronic lymphocytic leukemia. Sequences were derived from PBMCs, sampled after 36 months of ibrutinib treatment. The CDR3 nucleotides are TGTGCCAGCAGACTAGCGGGGGGATGGGATACGCAGTATTTT. Translated, it gives CASRLAGGWDTQYF.